The rows below give T cell receptor beta chains drawn from one sample of a study of cytomegalovirus exposure and HLA in healthy donors. Here immunoSEQ multiplex PCR was the method, and the copy in TCRdb shows in-frame clones only, minus some. The table has 250,000 to 400,000 clones, around 90% seen once; the top ten hold over 0.9%. Sequences were obtained from PBMCs. The receptors shown here come from a man aged 30 to 45 in good health and CMV-seronegative. CDR3s include the opening cysteine and the closing phenylalanine or tryptophan. Fields, in order: CDR3 length, V gene, clone size, J gene, D gene, CDR3 DNA, CDR3 protein. D genes are given only for firm matches. The size field is filled for only some rows; it gives once, few, many or a size class.

cdr3_length: 15; v_call: TRBV7-2; clone_size: .; j_call: TRBJ2-7; d_call: TRBD2; cdr3_nt: TGTGCCAGCAGCTCGAGCGGGGTAGCATCCTACGAGCAGTACTTC; cdr3_aa: CASSSSGVASYEQYF
cdr3_length: 14; v_call: TRBV19; clone_size: few; j_call: TRBJ1-2; d_call: TRBD1; cdr3_nt: TGTGCCAGTAGTAGACAGGGGGCTAACTATGGCTACACCTTC; cdr3_aa: CASSRQGANYGYTF
cdr3_length: 18; v_call: TRBV13; clone_size: .; j_call: TRBJ2-3; d_call: TRBD2; cdr3_nt: TGTGCCAGCAGCTTAGAATTTGCGGGGGGTTCTAGCACAGATACGCAGTATTTT; cdr3_aa: CASSLEFAGGSSTDTQYF
cdr3_length: 10; v_call: TRBV10-3; clone_size: .; j_call: TRBJ2-2; d_call: .; cdr3_nt: TGTGCCATAGGAGTCGGGGAGCTGTTTTTT; cdr3_aa: CAIGVGELFF
cdr3_length: 15; v_call: TRBV7-9; clone_size: .; j_call: TRBJ2-1; d_call: TRBD2; cdr3_nt: TGTGCCAGCAGCCTCCTAGCGGTAACCTACAATGAGCAGTTCTTC; cdr3_aa: CASSLLAVTYNEQFF
cdr3_length: 11; v_call: TRBV27; clone_size: .; j_call: TRBJ2-7; d_call: .; cdr3_nt: TGTGCCAGCAGCCCGGGATACGAGCAGTACTTC; cdr3_aa: CASSPGYEQYF
cdr3_length: 13; v_call: TRBV5-1; clone_size: .; j_call: TRBJ2-5; d_call: .; cdr3_nt: TGCGCCAGCAGCTTGTATGCGCAAGAGACCCAGTACTTC; cdr3_aa: CASSLYAQETQYF
cdr3_length: 15; v_call: TRBV5-1; clone_size: .; j_call: TRBJ2-5; d_call: TRBD1; cdr3_nt: TGCGCCAGCAGCTTGGAGTCTAGGACAGGGGCGACCCAGTACTTC; cdr3_aa: CASSLESRTGATQYF
cdr3_length: 15; v_call: TRBV9; clone_size: .; j_call: TRBJ1-2; d_call: .; cdr3_nt: TGTGCCAGCAGCGTAGAGGGCGAGGGAAACTATGGCTACACCTTC; cdr3_aa: CASSVEGEGNYGYTF
cdr3_length: 15; v_call: TRBV5-4; clone_size: .; j_call: TRBJ1-3; d_call: .; cdr3_nt: TGTGCCAGCAGCCCTACCCGGGGGGGTGGAAACACCATATATTTT; cdr3_aa: CASSPTRGGGNTIYF
cdr3_length: 12; v_call: TRBV18; clone_size: .; j_call: TRBJ2-7; d_call: .; cdr3_nt: TGTGCCAGCTCACCAGCCAGATACGAGCAGTACTTC; cdr3_aa: CASSPARYEQYF
cdr3_length: 12; v_call: TRBV19; clone_size: .; j_call: TRBJ2-7; d_call: .; cdr3_nt: TGTGCCAGTAGTACCGGCTCCTACGAGCAGTACTTC; cdr3_aa: CASSTGSYEQYF
cdr3_length: 13; v_call: TRBV29-1; clone_size: .; j_call: TRBJ1-2; d_call: .; cdr3_nt: TGCAGCGTTGATTTGGGCTTTGGCTATGGCTACACCTTC; cdr3_aa: CSVDLGFGYGYTF
cdr3_length: 14; v_call: TRBV29-1; clone_size: .; j_call: TRBJ1-3; d_call: .; cdr3_nt: TGCAGCGTCGCCTGGGCTCTCTCTGGAAACACCATATATTTT; cdr3_aa: CSVAWALSGNTIYF
cdr3_length: 18; v_call: TRBV4-3; clone_size: .; j_call: TRBJ2-3; d_call: TRBD2; cdr3_nt: TGCGCCAGCAGCCAAAGGTCCCCCCTAAGCGGGGGGTTAGATACGCAGTATTTT; cdr3_aa: CASSQRSPLSGGLDTQYF
cdr3_length: 14; v_call: TRBV9; clone_size: .; j_call: TRBJ2-7; d_call: .; cdr3_nt: TGTGCCAGCAGCGTAGGGGCTCTCCACTACGAGCAGTACTTC; cdr3_aa: CASSVGALHYEQYF
cdr3_length: 15; v_call: TRBV7-2; clone_size: .; j_call: TRBJ2-5; d_call: TRBD2; cdr3_nt: TGTGCCAGCAGCCCCGAACTAGCGGGGTGGGAGACCCAGTACTTC; cdr3_aa: CASSPELAGWETQYF
cdr3_length: 13; v_call: TRBV15; clone_size: .; j_call: TRBJ2-7; d_call: TRBD1; cdr3_nt: TGTGCCACCAGCAGGGACAGGGGCTACGAGCAGTACTTC; cdr3_aa: CATSRDRGYEQYF
cdr3_length: 16; v_call: TRBV7-9; clone_size: .; j_call: TRBJ1-2; d_call: .; cdr3_nt: TGTGCCAGCAGCCCGCTGGGGGCGTCGCCTAACTATGGCTACACCTTC; cdr3_aa: CASSPLGASPNYGYTF
cdr3_length: 14; v_call: TRBV6-1; clone_size: .; j_call: TRBJ1-2; d_call: .; cdr3_nt: TGTGCCAGCAGTGAAAGGGCAGGGTACTATGGCTACACCTTC; cdr3_aa: CASSERAGYYGYTF
cdr3_length: 12; v_call: TRBV2; clone_size: .; j_call: TRBJ2-3; d_call: .; cdr3_nt: TGTGCCAGCAGTGAGACAACAGATACGCAGTATTTT; cdr3_aa: CASSETTDTQYF
cdr3_length: 13; v_call: TRBV7-8; clone_size: .; j_call: TRBJ1-6; d_call: .; cdr3_nt: TGTGCCAGCAGAAGGAGCGGGTATTCACCCCTCCACTTT; cdr3_aa: CASRRSGYSPLHF
cdr3_length: 13; v_call: TRBV19; clone_size: .; j_call: TRBJ1-2; d_call: TRBD1; cdr3_nt: TGTGCCAGTAAGGGACAGAACCTTTATGGCTACACCTTC; cdr3_aa: CASKGQNLYGYTF